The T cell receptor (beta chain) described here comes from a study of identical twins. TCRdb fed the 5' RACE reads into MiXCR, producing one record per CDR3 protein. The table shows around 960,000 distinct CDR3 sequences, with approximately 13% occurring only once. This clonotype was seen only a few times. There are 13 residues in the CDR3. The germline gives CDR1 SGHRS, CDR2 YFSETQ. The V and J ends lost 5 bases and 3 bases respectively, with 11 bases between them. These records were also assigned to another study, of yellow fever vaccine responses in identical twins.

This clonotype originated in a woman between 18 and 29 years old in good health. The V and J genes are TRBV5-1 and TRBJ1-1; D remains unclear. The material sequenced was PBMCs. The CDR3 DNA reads TGCGCCAGCAGGGGGTCTTGGGACACTGAAGCTTTCTTT. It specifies CASRGSWDTEAFF. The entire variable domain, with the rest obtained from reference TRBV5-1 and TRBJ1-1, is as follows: KAGVTQTPRYLIKTRGQQVTLSCSPISGHRSVSWYQQTPGQGLQFLFEYFSETQRNKGNFPGRFSGRQFSNSRSEMNVSTLELGDSALYLCASRGSWDTEAFFGQGTRLTVV.